The next 20 T cell receptor beta chains were all read from a single sample in a study of immune evolution from preneoplasia to lung adenocarcinoma. Profiled with immunoSEQ multiplex PCR; TCRdb holds only in-frame clones, not every one. The table lists 7,600 or so clones, about four fifths of them singletons. Sequencing used FFPE adjacent normal lung tissue. The receptors were sampled from a person aged 55-80 years with lung adenocarcinoma.

The V gene is TRBV5-1, the J gene TRBJ2-3; the D gene is possibly TRBD2 (7 bases). V was pared by 4 bases and J by 6 bases, with 24 bases between. Germline CDR1 and CDR2: SGHRS and YFSETQ. This CDR3 region has 17 residues. CDR3 in DNA: TGCGCCAGCAGCCCCGGGTGGTCGGGGGGCAGAGAGGATACGCAGTATTTT. Amino acids: CASSPGWSGGREDTQYF.

This clone was seen only once. The chain couples TRBV27 to TRBJ2-7; tentative D call: TRBD1 (5 bases). The V end was cut by 4 bases, the J end by 4 bases, with 8 bases between. The germline V gene has CDR1 MNHEY and CDR2 SMNVEV (reference sequence). The CDR3 runs to 12 residues. CDR3 DNA: TGTGCCAGCAGTTCTCAGGGATACGAGCAGTACTTC. The encoded protein is CASSSQGYEQYF.

Of note for this clone: The germline gene is not matched at one end of the junction; a read error may be the cause. The chain employs TRBV11-2 and TRBJ1-6; D not certain. Germline V gene data show CDR1 as SGHAT and CDR2 as FQNNGV. The CDR3 covers 14 residues. CDR3: CVSSSSGLGSPLHF. DNA for the CDR3: TGTGTCAGCAGCTCCTCAGGCTTGGGTTCACCCCTCCACTTT.

A few counts support this clone. This sequence joins TRBV5-4 and TRBJ2-3, with a possible D match to TRBD2 (6 bases). From germline, CDR1 is SGHNT and CDR2 YYREEE (reference sequence). V was trimmed by 0 bases and J by 7 bases, leaving 12 bases between them. This CDR3 contains 14 residues. The CDR3 nucleotides read TGTGCCAGCAGCTTGGGGTTAGCGGAAAATACGCAGTATTTT. Translating gives CASSLGLAENTQYF.

The V call is TRBV6-1, the J call TRBJ2-1; no firm D call. Between the trimmed V and J ends, which lost 4 bases and 8 bases, there was a span of 12 bases. The CDR3 has 13 amino acids. CDR1 MNHNS and CDR2 SASEGT come from the germline V gene. The CDR3 DNA sequence: TGTGCCAGCAGTGGGGTAGTCGGATATGAGCAGTTCTTC. Protein: CASSGVVGYEQFF.

The chain links TRBV9 to TRBJ2-1, with TRBD2 identical over 12 bases. Trimming took 1 base from V and 10 from J; bases not matched to a gene: 6. The CDR3 covers 15 residues. Germline values: CDR1 SGDLS, CDR2 YYNGEE. The CDR3 nucleotides are TGTGCCAGCAGCGTATGGCTAGCGGGAGGGCACGAGCAGTTCTTC. Translation: CASSVWLAGGHEQFF. The variable domain in full, completed from reference TRBV9 and TRBJ2-1, reads DSGVTQTPKHLITATGQRVTLRCSPRSGDLSVYWYQQSLDQGLQFLIQYYNGEERAKGNILERFSAQQFPDLHSELNLSSLELGDSALYFCASSVWLAGGHEQFFGPGTRLTVL.

The chain couples TRBV5-4 to TRBJ1-1, with D tentatively TRBD1 (5 bases). This CDR3 comprises 16 residues. Germline-derived CDR1 and CDR2 are SGHNT and YYREEE (reference sequence). Trimming left V 0 bases short and J 1 base short, with 13 bases between. The chain's CDR3 is CASSLGGRGSNTEAFF. DNA for the CDR3: TGTGCCAGCAGCTTGGGCGGACGGGGCTCGAACACTGAAGCTTTCTTT.

V usage is TRBV28 and J usage is TRBJ2-6; possible D gene TRBD2, 6 bases. The CDR3 has 17 amino acids. Germline V gives CDR1 MDHEN, CDR2 SYDVKM. V lost 5 bases and J 0 bases, leaving 14 bases between the germline ends. For the CDR3, the DNA is TGTGCCAGCAGTCATGGGCGGGGCAACTCTGGGGCCAACGTCCTGACTTTC. It specifies CASSHGRGNSGANVLTF. The full variable domain, its missing parts supplied by reference TRBV28 and TRBJ2-6, is DVKVTQSSRYLVKRTGEKVFLECVQDMDHENMFWYRQDPGLGLRLIYFSYDVKMKEKGDIPEGYSVSREKKERFSLILESASTNQTSMYLCASSHGRGNSGANVLTFGAGSRLTVL.

This clone was seen just once. The J gene is TRBJ1-2, the V gene TRBV6-6; TRBD1 matches at 7 bases. The CDR3 has 12 residues. The junction had 7 bases not matched to a gene; V was cut back by 5 bases and J by 10 bases. Per germline, CDR1 MNHNY and CDR2 SVGAGI (reference sequence). CDR3 nucleotides: TGTGCCAGCAGTACAAGACAGGGCGTCTACACCTTC. Translated, it gives CASSTRQGVYTF.

V usage is TRBV27 and J usage is TRBJ1-1; TRBD1 matches 7 bases. Germline CDR1 reads MNHEY; CDR2 reads SMNVEV (reference sequence). This CDR3 spans 14 amino acids. The trim removed 5 bases at V and 3 bases at J, leaving 6 bases unmatched. The CDR3 loop reads CASSEGAGYTEAFF. The CDR3 DNA sequence: TGTGCCAGCAGTGAGGGGGCGGGGTACACTGAAGCTTTCTTT.

The chain couples TRBV27 to TRBJ1-3; 11 bases align to TRBD1. J lost 4 bases, V lost 5 bases, and 7 bases had no gene match. Germline CDR1 reads MNHEY; CDR2 reads SMNVEV (reference sequence). This CDR3 is built from 16 residues. Here the CDR3 reads CASSPGQGARGNTIYF. CDR3 sequence (DNA): TGTGCCAGCAGTCCAGGACAGGGGGCGCGAGGAAACACCATATATTTT.

This chain joins TRBV19 and TRBJ2-1; possible D gene TRBD2, 5 bases. Trimming stripped 7 bases from V and 8 bases from J, with 15 bases between. This CDR3 is 13 amino acids long. CDR1 and CDR2 from the germline V gene are LNHDA and SQIVND (reference sequence). Written as DNA, the CDR3 is TGTGCCAGTAAGGTGAGGGATGGCGATGAGCAGTTCTTC. Translation: CASKVRDGDEQFF.

The chain couples TRBV19 to TRBJ2-3; 7 bases are a match to TRBD1. The V gene end was trimmed by 3 bases and the J gene end by 5 bases; junction bases not matched to a gene: 2. This CDR3 is 13 amino acids long. Germline CDR1 reads LNHDA; CDR2 reads SQIVND (reference sequence). Here the CDR3 reads CASSMGQRDTQYF. DNA for the CDR3: TGTGCCAGTAGTATGGGACAGAGAGATACGCAGTATTTT. The whole variable domain, remainder taken from reference TRBV19 and TRBJ2-3, is DGGITQSPKYLFRKEGQNVTLSCEQNLNHDAMYWYRQDPGQGLRLIYYSQIVNDFQKGDIAEGYSVSREKKESFPLTVTSAQKNPTAFYLCASSMGQRDTQYFGPGTRLTVL.

The chain uses TRBV5-1 and TRBJ2-7; TRBD1 might be the D (6 bases). The ends were cut back, 0 bases at V and 1 base at J, with 11 bases in the middle. CDR1 and CDR2 (germline): SGHRS, YFSETQ. This CDR3 has 15 residues. The CDR3 loop reads CASSLVRQESYEQYF. The CDR3 region has the DNA TGCGCCAGCAGCTTGGTGAGACAGGAGTCCTACGAGCAGTACTTC.

This clone was counted between two and nine times. This chain connects TRBV27 to TRBJ1-2; 7 bases match TRBD1. Germline CDR1 MNHEY, CDR2 SMNVEV (reference sequence). Unmatched junction bases numbered 11, after V lost 2 bases and J lost 2 bases. The CDR3 is 17 amino acids. In DNA, the CDR3 is TGTGCCAGCAGTTTAAAACTCGGGGGACAGACAAACTATGGCTACACCTTC. Translating it yields CASSLKLGGQTNYGYTF.

This clone was detected once. DNA for the CDR3: TGCGCCAGCAGCTCACAAACCGACACTGAAGCTTTCTTT. This translates into CASSSQTDTEAFF. The chain joins TRBV5-1 to TRBJ1-1; D is ambiguous. The CDR3 runs to 13 residues. Germline CDR1 reads SGHRS; CDR2 reads YFSETQ. Trimming pared 3 bases from V and 3 bases from J, leaving 9 bases between.

This chain connects TRBV23-1 to TRBJ2-3, with 10 bases matching TRBD2. TRBV23-1 is an ORF; its function is uncertain. The length of the CDR3 is 15 residues. Unmatched junction bases numbered 4, after V lost 5 bases and J lost 2 bases. CDR3 region: CASSYGTSVTDTQYF. In DNA form, the CDR3 reads TGCGCCAGCAGTTACGGGACTAGCGTCACAGATACGCAGTATTTT.

V is TRBV28 and J is TRBJ2-5; D not certain. The ends were cut back, 6 bases at V and 5 bases at J, with 10 bases in the middle. The CDR3 loop spans 12 amino acids. CDR1 and CDR2 from the germline V gene are MDHEN and SYDVKM. The DNA of the CDR3 is TGTGCCAGCAGCTCCGAAGTGGAGACCCAGTACTTC. Encoded protein: CASSSEVETQYF.

The rearrangement uses TRBV4-2 and TRBJ2-7; the D gene is possibly TRBD2 (5 bases). Per germline, CDR1 LGHNA and CDR2 YNFKEQ. Trimming took off 4 bases at V and 5 bases at J, with 12 bases between the two ends. CDR3 length: 13 amino acids. The CDR3 spells CASSPPGINEQYF. DNA of the CDR3: TGTGCCAGCAGCCCCCCGGGGATCAACGAGCAGTACTTC.

This chain joins TRBV5-4 and TRBJ2-7; D is possibly TRBD2 (6 bases). The V end was cut by 3 bases, the J end by 0 bases, with 10 bases between. CDR3 size: 14 residues. In germline, CDR1 is SGHNT, CDR2 YYREEE (reference sequence). The CDR3 region is CASSSGLSSYEQYF. CDR3 nucleotide sequence: TGTGCCAGCAGCTCGGGACTCAGCTCCTACGAGCAGTACTTC.